This is a list of T cell receptor beta chains from one sample in a study of blood T cell repertoires in COVID-19. The protocol was immunoSEQ multiplex PCR, while the TCRdb copy is restricted to in-frame clones and leaves out a portion. Here the sample spans a few hundred thousand clones, 80% to 90% being singletons. Sequencing was carried out using PBMCs or T cells enriched from blood (not recorded which). These receptors all stem from a man in his forties in a cohort exposed to, infected with or recovered from COVID-19 (not recorded which). Both conserved end residues are part of each CDR3. The D gene is left open where the match is weak. The size of a clone is reported for some rows only, either as once, few or many, or as a class for expanded clones.

J gene	D gene	V gene	clone size	CDR3 DNA	CDR3 protein
TRBJ1-4	TRBD1	TRBV20-1	few	TGCAGTGCTAATGACAGGGTTGTTGAAAAACTGTTTTTT	CSANDRVVEKLFF
TRBJ2-7	TRBD2	TRBV27	NA	TGTGCCAGCAGTTTATATCCCGGGACTAGTCTCTACGAGCAGTACTTC	CASSLYPGTSLYEQYF
TRBJ2-7	NA	TRBV11-2	NA	TGTGCCAGCAGCTTAGGTGCAGGCACCTACGAGCAGTACTTC	CASSLGAGTYEQYF
TRBJ1-2	NA	TRBV27	NA	TGTGCCAGCAGTTCCCTTGGGCAGGTGGCTGGCTACACCTTC	CASSSLGQVAGYTF
TRBJ2-2	TRBD1	TRBV6-2/TRBV6-3	NA	TGTGCCAGCAGTTACCCCGGGACAGGGTATTACACCGGGGAGCTGTTTTTT	CASSYPGTGYYTGELFF
TRBJ1-2	NA	TRBV27	NA	TGTGCCAGCAGTTTACGTGGGCTAAGCCCCATAGGCTACACCTTC	CASSLRGLSPIGYTF
TRBJ2-1	NA	TRBV5-4	NA	TGTGCCAGCAGCCCTCAGGGTGGGATTTACAATGAGCAGTTCTTC	CASSPQGGIYNEQFF
TRBJ2-5	TRBD2	TRBV10-2	NA	TGCGCCAGCCGACTAGCGGGACTGCAAGAGACCCAGTACTTC	CASRLAGLQETQYF
TRBJ1-6	TRBD1	TRBV4-2	once	TGTGCCAGCAGCCAAGAGGGACAACAGGGGTTCTCCTATAATTCACCCCTCCACTTT	CASSQEGQQGFSYNSPLHF
TRBJ1-2	NA	TRBV3-1/TRBV3-2	few	TGTGCCAGCAGCCAAGTATCGTTTGGGGGGGAACCTAACTATGGCTACACCTTC	CASSQVSFGGEPNYGYTF
TRBJ2-2	TRBD1	TRBV30	NA	TGTGCCTGGACAGGGGGAAGAACCGGGGAGCTGTTTTTT	CAWTGGRTGELFF
TRBJ1-6	NA	TRBV5-1	NA	TGCGCCAGCAGCACGGGACAACTCTATAATTCACCCCTCCACTTT	CASSTGQLYNSPLHF
TRBJ2-3	TRBD2	TRBV10-3	once	TGTGCCACCTCGTTAGCGGGAGCCAATACGCAGTATTTT	CATSLAGANTQYF
TRBJ1-2	NA	TRBV6-5	NA	TGTGCCACTCGTCCGGCGGGCAGCGGATTATATGGCTACACCTTC	CATRPAGSGLYGYTF
TRBJ2-2	TRBD2	TRBV7-2	NA	TGTGCCAGCAGCGGTCGAGGCGGGAGCGGGTACACCGGGGAGCTGTTTTTT	CASSGRGGSGYTGELFF
TRBJ2-7	TRBD1	TRBV18	NA	TGTGCCAGCTCACCACTGGCCAAGACCGGGACAGACTCCTACGAGCAGTACTTC	CASSPLAKTGTDSYEQYF
TRBJ2-5	TRBD2	TRBV19	NA	TGTGCCAGTAGCACTAGCGGAGGGGGTCAAGAGACCCAGTACTTC	CASSTSGGGQETQYF
TRBJ1-2	NA	TRBV15	NA	TGTGCCACCAGCAGACAGGGAAACTATGGCTACACCTTC	CATSRQGNYGYTF
TRBJ2-1	NA	TRBV9	NA	TGTGCCAGCAGCGTAGACTCCAATGACAATGAGCAGTTCTTC	CASSVDSNDNEQFF
TRBJ2-1	TRBD2	TRBV5-1	NA	TGCGCCAGCAGCCCTTTAGCGGGGGGCAATGAGCAGTTCTTC	CASSPLAGGNEQFF
TRBJ2-5	TRBD2	TRBV19	NA	TGTGCCAGTAGTATGGGGGGGGGAAGATTCCAAGAGACCCAGTACTTC	CASSMGGGRFQETQYF
TRBJ2-7	NA	TRBV7-8	NA	TGTGCCAGCAGCTTAGCGGGTTCCCTGGGGGGAGGCTCCTACGAGCAGTACTTC	CASSLAGSLGGGSYEQYF
TRBJ2-7	TRBD2	TRBV18	NA	TGTGCCAGCTCACCAGGACTAGCGGGGGGATACGAGCAGTACTTC	CASSPGLAGGYEQYF
TRBJ1-6	NA	TRBV2	NA	TGTGCCAGCAGTGAAGCGGGTAGGGGGGGGAATTCACCCCTCCACTTT	CASSEAGRGGNSPLHF
TRBJ2-7	TRBD2	TRBV3-1/TRBV3-2	NA	TGTGCCAGCAGCCAAGATGTCACTAGCGGGAGCTACGAGCAGTACTTC	CASSQDVTSGSYEQYF
TRBJ2-7	TRBD2	TRBV7-2	NA	TGTGCCAGCAGCTTAGGGCAGGGAGGGTTCTACGAGCAGTACTTC	CASSLGQGGFYEQYF
TRBJ2-1	TRBD2	TRBV11-3	NA	TGTGCCAGCAGCTCACGGGAGGGCGGCGAGCAGTTCTTC	CASSSREGGEQFF
TRBJ2-3	TRBD1	TRBV12-5	NA	TGTGCTAGTGGCTCGCCGAGAGGGGGCAACACAGATACGCAGTATTTT	CASGSPRGGNTDTQYF
TRBJ2-1	NA	TRBV21-1	many	TGTGCCAGCAGCAAAGTGGCTAGCGGGCCGGCCAATGAGCAGTTCTTC	CASSKVASGPANEQFF
TRBJ1-3	NA	TRBV5-4	NA	TGTGCCAGCAGCTTGGAGGGGTTTGGCGGAAACACCATATATTTT	CASSLEGFGGNTIYF
TRBJ1-4	NA	TRBV2	few	TGTGCCAGCAGTCCCTTCAATGAAAAACTGTTTTTT	CASSPFNEKLFF
TRBJ1-3	NA	TRBV19	NA	TGTGCCAGTACCTTCCAGGGCCGTTCTGGAAACACCATATATTTT	CASTFQGRSGNTIYF
TRBJ1-2	NA	TRBV6-5	NA	TGTGCCAGCAGCGCTACGACAGGACCGCTCTATGGCTACACCTTC	CASSATTGPLYGYTF
TRBJ1-4	NA	TRBV9	NA	TGTGCCAGCAGCGTAGGGGTAGCCTCGGGGGAAAAACTGTTTTTT	CASSVGVASGEKLFF
TRBJ1-4	TRBD1	TRBV10-2	NA	TGCGCCAGCAGAGGACAGGGAACGTCCCAAATAGAAAAACTGTTTTTT	CASRGQGTSQIEKLFF
TRBJ1-5	NA	TRBV6-2/TRBV6-3	NA	TGTGCCAGCAGTTACGGCAGTCATAGCAATCAGCCCCAGCATTTT	CASSYGSHSNQPQHF
TRBJ1-1	NA	TRBV7-2	NA	TGTGCCAGCAGCCCCCGGACAGCTGCGAACACTGAAGCTTTCTTT	CASSPRTAANTEAFF
TRBJ1-3	TRBD1	TRBV18	NA	TGTGCCAGCTCAGAGGACAGGGTCTCAAACACCATATATTTT	CASSEDRVSNTIYF
TRBJ1-5	TRBD1	TRBV6-4	NA	TGTGCCAGCAGTGAACAGGGGGGAAGCAATCAGCCCCAGCATTTT	CASSEQGGSNQPQHF
TRBJ2-2	NA	TRBV28	NA	TGTGCCAGCAGTCAAAGGGGATACCGGGTCTCCTTGAACACCGGGGAGCTGTTTTTT	CASSQRGYRVSLNTGELFF
TRBJ2-6	NA	TRBV5-1	NA	TGCGCCAGCAGCTTTAAAGTCGCAGACTCTGGGGCCAACGTCCTGACTTTC	CASSFKVADSGANVLTF
TRBJ2-5	NA	TRBV5-8	NA	TGTGCCAGCAGCTTGGAGATTGGGGGGGAGACCCAGTACTTC	CASSLEIGGETQYF
TRBJ2-3	TRBD2	TRBV3-1/TRBV3-2	NA	TGTGCCAGCAGCCACGGGACTAGCGGGAGTGATACGCAGTATTTT	CASSHGTSGSDTQYF
TRBJ1-1	NA	TRBV5-5	NA	TGTGCCAGCAGCTTCATGTCGGGTCCTGAAGCTTTCTTT	CASSFMSGPEAFF
TRBJ1-1	NA	TRBV18	NA	TGTGCCAGCTCAACAGGAGAGAACACTGAAGCTTTCTTT	CASSTGENTEAFF
TRBJ1-5	NA	TRBV5-6	once	TGTGCCAGCAGCTTGGGGGCAGGGTTAGGTCAGCCCCAGCATTTT	CASSLGAGLGQPQHF
TRBJ1-5	NA	TRBV9	NA	TGTGCCAGCAGCGTAGAGGGGTCTGGGCAGCCCCAGCATTTT	CASSVEGSGQPQHF